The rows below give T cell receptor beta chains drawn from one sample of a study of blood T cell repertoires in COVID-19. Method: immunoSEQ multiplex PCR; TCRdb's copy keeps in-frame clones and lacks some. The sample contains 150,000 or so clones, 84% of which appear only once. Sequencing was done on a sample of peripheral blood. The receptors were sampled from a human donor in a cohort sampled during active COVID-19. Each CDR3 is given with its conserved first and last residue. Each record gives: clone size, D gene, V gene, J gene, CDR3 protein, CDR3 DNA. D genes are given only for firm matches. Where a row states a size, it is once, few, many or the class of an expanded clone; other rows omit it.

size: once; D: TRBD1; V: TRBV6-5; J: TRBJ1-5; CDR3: CASITGANQPQHF; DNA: TGTGCCAGCATTACAGGGGCGAATCAGCCCCAGCATTTT
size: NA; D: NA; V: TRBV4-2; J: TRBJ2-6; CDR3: CASSQDMVSSGANVLTF; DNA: TGTGCCAGCAGCCAAGATATGGTCAGCTCTGGGGCCAACGTCCTGACTTTC
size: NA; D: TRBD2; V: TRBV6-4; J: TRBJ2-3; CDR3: CASTGLAGVFDTQYF; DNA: TGTGCCAGCACTGGACTAGCGGGAGTTTTTGATACGCAGTATTTT
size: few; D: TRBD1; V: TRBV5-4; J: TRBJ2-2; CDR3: CASRLQGAGGELFF; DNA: TGTGCCAGCAGGCTACAGGGGGCAGGCGGGGAGCTGTTTTTT
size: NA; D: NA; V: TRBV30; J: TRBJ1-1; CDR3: CAWGYGRLTEAFF; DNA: TGTGCCTGGGGTTACGGGAGATTGACTGAAGCTTTCTTT
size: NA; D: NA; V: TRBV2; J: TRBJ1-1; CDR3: CASTVRVAEAFF; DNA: TGTGCCAGCACGGTACGTGTGGCTGAAGCTTTCTTT
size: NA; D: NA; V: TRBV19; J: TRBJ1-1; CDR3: CASSIMWAGEAFF; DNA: TGTGCCAGTAGTATTATGTGGGCAGGCGAAGCTTTCTTT
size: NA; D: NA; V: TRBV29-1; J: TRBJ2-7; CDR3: CSVEVPTATTYEQYF; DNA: TGCAGCGTTGAAGTCCCGACAGCCACCACCTACGAGCAGTACTTC
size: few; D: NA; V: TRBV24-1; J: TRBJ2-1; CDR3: CATSDLNLNEQFF; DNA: TGTGCCACCAGTGATTTGAATCTTAATGAGCAGTTCTTC
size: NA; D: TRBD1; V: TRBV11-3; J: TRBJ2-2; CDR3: CASSPRTGVTGELFF; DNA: TGTGCCAGCAGCCCACGGACAGGGGTCACCGGGGAGCTGTTTTTT
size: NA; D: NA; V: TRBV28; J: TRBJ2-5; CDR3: CASTPQLGPRTQYF; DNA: TGTGCCAGCACCCCCCAGTTGGGCCCAAGGACCCAGTACTTC
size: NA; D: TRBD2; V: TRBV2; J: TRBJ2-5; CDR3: CASRSISGGRETQYF; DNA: TGTGCCAGCAGGTCAATTAGCGGGGGGAGAGAGACCCAGTACTTC
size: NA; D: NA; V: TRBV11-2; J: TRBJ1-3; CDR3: CASSRGGESGNTIYF; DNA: TGTGCCAGCAGCCGGGGGGGGGAATCTGGAAACACCATATATTTT
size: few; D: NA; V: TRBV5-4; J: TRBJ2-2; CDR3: CASSFAGKNTGELFF; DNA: TGTGCCAGCAGCTTTGCGGGGAAGAACACCGGGGAGCTGTTTTTT
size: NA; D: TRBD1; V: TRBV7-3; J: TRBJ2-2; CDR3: CASRMGQRNTGELFF; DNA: TGTGCCAGCAGAATGGGACAGAGAAACACCGGGGAGCTGTTTTTT
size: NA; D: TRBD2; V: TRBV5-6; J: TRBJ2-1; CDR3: CASSFRLAGNNEQFF; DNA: TGTGCCAGCAGCTTTAGGCTAGCGGGGAACAATGAGCAGTTCTTC
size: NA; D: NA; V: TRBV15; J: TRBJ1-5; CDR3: CATSPRSLIRDQPQHF; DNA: TGTGCCACCAGCCCGCGGAGCCTCATCAGGGATCAGCCCCAGCATTTT
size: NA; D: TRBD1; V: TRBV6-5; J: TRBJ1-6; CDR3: CASGTGNYNSPLHF; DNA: TGTGCCAGCGGGACAGGGAACTATAATTCACCCCTCCACTTT
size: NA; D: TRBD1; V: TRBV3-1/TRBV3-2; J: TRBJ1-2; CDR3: CASRGQGDYGYTF; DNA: TGTGCCAGCAGGGGACAGGGGGACTATGGCTACACCTTC
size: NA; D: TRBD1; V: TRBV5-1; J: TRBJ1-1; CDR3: CASSLSGTGTEAFF; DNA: TGCGCCAGCAGCTTATCCGGGACAGGGACTGAAGCTTTCTTT
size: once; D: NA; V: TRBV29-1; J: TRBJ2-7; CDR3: CSVESSQYEQYF; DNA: TGCAGCGTTGAATCGTCCCAGTACGAGCAGTACTTC
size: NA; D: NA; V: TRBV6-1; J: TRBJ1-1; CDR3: CASSDPGAMNTEAFF; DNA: TGTGCCAGCAGTGACCCAGGGGCTATGAACACTGAAGCTTTCTTT
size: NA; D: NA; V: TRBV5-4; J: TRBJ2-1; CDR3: CASRRDRINEQFF; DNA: TGTGCCAGCAGACGCGACAGGATCAATGAGCAGTTCTTC
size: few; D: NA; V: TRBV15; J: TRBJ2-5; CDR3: CATRRLETQYF; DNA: TGTGCCACCAGGAGGTTGGAGACCCAGTACTTC
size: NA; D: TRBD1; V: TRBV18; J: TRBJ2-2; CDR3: CASSPFPTGVTGELFF; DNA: TGTGCCAGCTCACCTTTTCCTACAGGGGTCACCGGGGAGCTGTTTTTT
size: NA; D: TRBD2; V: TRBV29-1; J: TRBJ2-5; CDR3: CSVEMLGLAGGGETQYF; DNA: TGCAGCGTTGAAATGTTGGGACTAGCGGGAGGCGGAGAGACCCAGTACTTC
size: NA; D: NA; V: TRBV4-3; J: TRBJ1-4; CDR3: CASSHGRQATNEKLFF; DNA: TGCGCCAGCAGCCACGGCAGACAGGCAACTAATGAAAAACTGTTTTTT
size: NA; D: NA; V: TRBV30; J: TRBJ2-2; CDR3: CAWSLGVGGELFF; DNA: TGTGCCTGGAGTCTAGGGGTAGGCGGGGAGCTGTTTTTT
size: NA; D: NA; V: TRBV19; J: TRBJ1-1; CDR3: CASSIQAMNTEAFF; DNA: TGTGCCAGTAGTATTCAGGCGATGAACACTGAAGCTTTCTTT
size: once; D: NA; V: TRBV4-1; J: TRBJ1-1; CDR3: CAAKSVENTEAFF; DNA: TGCGCCGCCAAATCGGTAGAGAACACTGAAGCTTTCTTT
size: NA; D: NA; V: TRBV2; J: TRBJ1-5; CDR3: CASSDDKYSNQPQHF; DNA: TGTGCCAGCAGCGATGACAAGTATAGCAATCAGCCCCAGCATTTT
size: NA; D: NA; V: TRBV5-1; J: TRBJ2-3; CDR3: CASSWTGDTDTQYF; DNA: TGCGCCAGCAGCTGGACGGGAGATACAGATACGCAGTATTTT
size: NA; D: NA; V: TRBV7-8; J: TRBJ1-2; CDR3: CASSLRRADYYGYTF; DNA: TGTGCCAGCAGCCTCAGACGTGCGGATTACTATGGCTACACCTTC
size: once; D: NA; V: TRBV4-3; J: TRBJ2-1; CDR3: CASSFFYGNEQFF; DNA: TGCGCCAGCAGCTTCTTCTACGGCAATGAGCAGTTCTTC
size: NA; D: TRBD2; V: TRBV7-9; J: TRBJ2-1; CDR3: CASSLRGSGGPYNEQFF; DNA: TGTGCCAGCAGCCTCCGGGGTAGCGGGGGGCCCTACAATGAGCAGTTCTTC
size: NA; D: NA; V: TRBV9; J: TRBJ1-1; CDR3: CASSPLFGGAFF; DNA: TGTGCCAGCAGCCCACTTTTCGGGGGAGCTTTCTTT
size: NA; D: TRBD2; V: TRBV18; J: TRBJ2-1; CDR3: CASSQGLAGDNEQFF; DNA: TGTGCCAGCTCGCAGGGACTAGCGGGAGACAATGAGCAGTTCTTC
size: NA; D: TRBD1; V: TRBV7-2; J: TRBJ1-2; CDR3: CASSLGGTGGSRGYTF; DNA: TGTGCCAGCAGCTTAGGGGGGACAGGGGGCTCAAGAGGCTACACCTTC
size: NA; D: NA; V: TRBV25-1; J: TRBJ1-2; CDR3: CASSDRQRDYGYTF; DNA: TGTGCCAGCAGTGATCGACAGAGAGACTATGGCTACACCTTC
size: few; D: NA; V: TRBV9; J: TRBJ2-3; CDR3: CASRRAGLLTDTQYF; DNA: TGTGCCAGCAGAAGGGCGGGACTCCTCACAGATACGCAGTATTTT
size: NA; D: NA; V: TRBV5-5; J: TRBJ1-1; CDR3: CASSFQGAVAFF; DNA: TGTGCCAGCAGCTTTCAGGGCGCCGTAGCTTTCTTT
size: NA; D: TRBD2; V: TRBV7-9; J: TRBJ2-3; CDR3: CASSPSGGAGTDTQYF; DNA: TGTGCCAGCAGCCCGAGCGGGGGGGCCGGCACAGATACGCAGTATTTT
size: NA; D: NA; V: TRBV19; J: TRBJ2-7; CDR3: CASSIGRTYEQYF; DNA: TGTGCCAGTAGTATTGGGAGGACCTACGAGCAGTACTTC
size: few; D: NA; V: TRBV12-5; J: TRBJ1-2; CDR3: CASGLGPRGAYGYTF; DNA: TGTGCTAGTGGTTTGGGCCCTCGGGGGGCCTATGGCTACACCTTC
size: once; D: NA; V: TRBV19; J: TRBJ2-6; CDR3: CASSHRALSGANVLTF; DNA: TGTGCCAGTAGTCACAGGGCACTCTCTGGGGCCAACGTCCTGACTTTC
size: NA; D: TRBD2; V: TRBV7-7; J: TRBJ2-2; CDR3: CASSLSGGASAGELFF; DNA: TGTGCTAGCAGCCTTAGCGGGGGGGCCTCGGCCGGGGAGCTGTTTTTT
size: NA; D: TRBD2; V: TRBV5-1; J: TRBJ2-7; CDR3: CASKPGLVSYEQYF; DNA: TGCGCCAGCAAACCGGGACTAGTTAGTTACGAGCAGTACTTC
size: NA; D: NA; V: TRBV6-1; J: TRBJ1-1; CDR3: CASSEGRWPTEAFF; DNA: TGTGCCAGCAGTGAGGGGAGATGGCCCACTGAAGCTTTCTTT
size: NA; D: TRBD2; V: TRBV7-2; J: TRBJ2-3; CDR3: CASSLGGAVTDTQYF; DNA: TGTGCCAGCAGCCTCGGGGGGGCCGTCACAGATACGCAGTATTTT
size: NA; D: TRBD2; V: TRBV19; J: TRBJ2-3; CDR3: CASRTPGLAGEGADTQYF; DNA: TGTGCCAGTAGAACCCCGGGACTAGCGGGAGAAGGGGCAGATACGCAGTATTTT
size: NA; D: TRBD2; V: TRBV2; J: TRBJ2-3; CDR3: CASSRTSGKIDTQYF; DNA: TGTGCCAGCAGTCGGACTAGCGGGAAAATTGATACGCAGTATTTT
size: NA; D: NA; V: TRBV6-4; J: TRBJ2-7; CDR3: CASRPDTPREQYF; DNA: TGTGCCAGCAGGCCCGACACTCCTCGGGAGCAGTACTTC
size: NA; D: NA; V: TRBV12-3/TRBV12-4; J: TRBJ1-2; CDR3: CASCRTDLCSYTF; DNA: TGTGCCAGCTGTCGGACAGATCTATGTAGCTACACCTTC
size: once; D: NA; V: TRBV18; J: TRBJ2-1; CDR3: CASSPTRESYNEQFF; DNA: TGTGCCAGCTCACCTACAAGGGAGTCCTACAATGAGCAGTTCTTC
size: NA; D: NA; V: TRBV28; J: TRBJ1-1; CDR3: CASSLVADWTEAFF; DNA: TGTGCCAGCAGTTTGGTGGCGGACTGGACTGAAGCTTTCTTT
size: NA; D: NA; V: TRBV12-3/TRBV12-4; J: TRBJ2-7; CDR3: CASSLGRYEQYF; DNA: TGTGCCAGCAGTTTGGGGCGCTACGAGCAGTACTTC
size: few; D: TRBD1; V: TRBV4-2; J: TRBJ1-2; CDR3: CASSHSTGGVRGYTF; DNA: TGTGCCAGCAGCCATTCTACAGGGGGCGTTAGGGGCTACACCTTC